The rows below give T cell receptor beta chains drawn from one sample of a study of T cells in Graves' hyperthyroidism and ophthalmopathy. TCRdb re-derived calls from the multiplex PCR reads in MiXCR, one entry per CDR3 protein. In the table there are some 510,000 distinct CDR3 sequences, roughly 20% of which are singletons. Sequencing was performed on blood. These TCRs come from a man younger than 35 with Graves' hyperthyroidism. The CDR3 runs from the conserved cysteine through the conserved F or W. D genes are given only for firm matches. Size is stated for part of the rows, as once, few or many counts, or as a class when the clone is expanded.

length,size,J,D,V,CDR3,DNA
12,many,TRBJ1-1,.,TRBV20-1,CSARVGGTEAFF,TGCAGTGCTAGAGTTGGGGGCACTGAAGCTTTCTTT
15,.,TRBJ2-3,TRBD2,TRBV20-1,CSAGELAGLKDTQYF,TGCAGTGCTGGAGAACTAGCGGGGCTCAAAGATACGCAGTATTTT
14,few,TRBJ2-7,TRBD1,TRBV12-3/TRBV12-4,CASTTYGQGGEQYF,TGTGCCAGCACCACGTACGGACAGGGAGGCGAGCAGTACTTC
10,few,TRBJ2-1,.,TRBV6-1,CATVYNEQFF,TGTGCCACCGTTTACAATGAGCAGTTCTTC
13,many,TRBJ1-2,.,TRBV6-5,CASSYAGDYGYTF,TGTGCCAGCAGTTACGCAGGTGACTATGGCTACACCTTC
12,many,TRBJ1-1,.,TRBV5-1,CASSLRADEAFF,TGCGCCAGCAGCTTGAGGGCGGATGAAGCTTTCTTT
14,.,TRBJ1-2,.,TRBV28,CASRRQGANYGYTF,TGTGCCAGCAGGCGTCAGGGAGCTAACTATGGCTACACCTTC
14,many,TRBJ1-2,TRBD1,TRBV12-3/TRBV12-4,CASSPTGGLYGYTF,TGTGCCAGCAGCCCGACAGGGGGGTTATACGGCTACACCTTC
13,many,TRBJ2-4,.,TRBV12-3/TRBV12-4,CASSPQFKNIQYF,TGTGCCAGCAGTCCCCAGTTCAAAAACATTCAGTACTTC
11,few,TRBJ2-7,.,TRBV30,CAWSPGVEQYF,TGTGCCTGGAGTCCAGGTGTCGAGCAGTACTTC
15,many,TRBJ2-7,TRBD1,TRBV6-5,CASSPDRGFSYEQYF,TGTGCCAGCAGCCCCGACAGGGGGTTCTCCTACGAGCAGTACTTC
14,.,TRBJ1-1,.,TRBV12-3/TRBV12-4,CASSLERADTEAFF,TGTGCCAGCAGTTTAGAGCGGGCTGACACTGAAGCTTTCTTT
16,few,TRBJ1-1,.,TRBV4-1,CASSQDLGGWNTEAFF,TGCGCCAGCAGCCAAGATCTGGGGGGGTGGAACACTGAAGCTTTCTTT
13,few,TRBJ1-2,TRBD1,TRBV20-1,CSASRQGAPGYTF,TGCAGTGCTTCGAGACAGGGGGCGCCTGGCTACACCTTC
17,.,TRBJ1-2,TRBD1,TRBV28,CASSLFLRGTGGHGYTF,TGTGCCAGCAGTTTATTTCTCCGGGGGACAGGGGGCCATGGCTACACCTTC
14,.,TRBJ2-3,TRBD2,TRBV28,CAIRGGLSADTQYF,TGTGCCATCCGCGGGGGGCTAAGTGCGGATACGCAGTATTTT
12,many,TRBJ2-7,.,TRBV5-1,CASSPQGYEQYF,TGTGCCAGCAGTCCCCAGGGCTACGAGCAGTACTTC
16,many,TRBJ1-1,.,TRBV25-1,CASSESRGRVNTEAFF,TGTGCCAGCAGTGAATCAAGAGGACGGGTGAACACTGAAGCTTTCTTT
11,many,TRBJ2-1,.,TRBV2,CASISENEQFF,TGTGCCAGCATCTCGGAGAATGAGCAGTTCTTC
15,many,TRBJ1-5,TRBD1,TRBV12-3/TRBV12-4,CASSLGTEGNQPQHF,TGTGCCAGCAGTTTGGGGACAGAGGGCAATCAGCCCCAGCATTTT
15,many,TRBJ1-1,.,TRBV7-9,CASSLEEGGRTEAFF,TGTGCCAGCAGCTTAGAGGAGGGAGGGAGAACTGAAGCTTTCTTT
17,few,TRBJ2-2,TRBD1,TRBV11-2,CASSSPIQGAGTGELFF,TGTGCCAGCAGCTCCCCGATACAGGGGGCAGGGACCGGGGAGCTGTTTTTT
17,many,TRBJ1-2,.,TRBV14,CASSQDKWDVYLRGYTF,TGTGCCAGCAGCCAAGATAAATGGGATGTGTACTTAAGAGGCTACACCTTC
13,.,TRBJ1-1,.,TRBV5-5,CASSLAAGTGAFF,TGTGCCAGCAGCTTGGCCGCCGGGACCGGTGCTTTCTTT
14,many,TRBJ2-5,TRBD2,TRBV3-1,CASSQDWGGRTQYF,TGTGCCAGCAGCCAAGATTGGGGGGGAAGGACCCAGTACTTC
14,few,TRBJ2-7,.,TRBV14,CASSPDASSYEQYF,TGTGCCAGCAGCCCGGACGCTAGCTCCTACGAGCAGTACTTC
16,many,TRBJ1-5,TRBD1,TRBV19,CASSFTTGPGNQPQHF,TGTGCCAGTAGTTTCACGACAGGGCCCGGCAATCAGCCCCAGCATTTT
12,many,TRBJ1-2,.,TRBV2,CASSSSAYGYTF,TGTGCCAGCTCTTCAAGTGCTTACGGCTACACCTTC
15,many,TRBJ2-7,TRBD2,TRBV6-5,CASSYSTAGGSEQYF,TGTGCCAGCAGTTACTCGACTGCGGGGGGGAGTGAGCAGTACTTC
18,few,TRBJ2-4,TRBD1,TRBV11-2,CASSFWDRGLLAKNIQYF,TGTGCCAGCAGCTTTTGGGACAGGGGGCTTCTAGCCAAAAACATTCAGTACTTC
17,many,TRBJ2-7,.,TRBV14,CASSQESRGSLSYEQYF,TGTGCCAGCAGCCAAGAGAGTCGGGGGAGCCTCTCCTACGAGCAGTACTTC
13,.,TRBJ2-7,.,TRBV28,CASSPSRSLGQYF,TGTGCCAGCAGTCCCTCCCGATCGTTGGGGCAGTACTTC
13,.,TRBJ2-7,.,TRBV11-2,CASSLKGGFEQYF,TGTGCCAGCAGCTTAAAGGGGGGGTTCGAGCAGTACTTC
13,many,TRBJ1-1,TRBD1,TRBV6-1,CASSRTGLTEAFF,TGTGCCAGCAGTCGGACAGGGCTCACTGAAGCTTTCTTT
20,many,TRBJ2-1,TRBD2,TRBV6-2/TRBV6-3,CASSYPRSLAGVISYNEQFF,TGTGCCAGCAGTTATCCCCGTTCCCTTGCGGGGGTTATCTCCTACAATGAGCAGTTCTTC
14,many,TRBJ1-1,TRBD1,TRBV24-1,CATSDGTGNTEAFF,TGTGCCACCAGTGATGGGACAGGGAACACTGAAGCTTTCTTT
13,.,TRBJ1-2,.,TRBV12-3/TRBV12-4,CASSPQVNYGYTF,TGTGCCAGCAGCCCACAAGTAAACTATGGCTACACCTTC
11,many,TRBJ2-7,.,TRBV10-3,CAISEGVEQYF,TGTGCCATCAGTGAGGGGGTCGAGCAGTACTTC
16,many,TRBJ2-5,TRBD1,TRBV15,CATSRFVTGGGETQYF,TGTGCCACCAGCAGATTTGTGACAGGGGGCGGAGAGACCCAGTACTTC
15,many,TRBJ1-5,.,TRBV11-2,CASSLGRYSNQPQHF,TGTGCCAGCAGCTTAGGGCGTTATAGCAATCAGCCCCAGCATTTT
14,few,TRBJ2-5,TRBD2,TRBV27,CASSPIGGVETQYF,TGTGCCAGCAGTCCAATCGGGGGGGTTGAGACCCAGTACTTC
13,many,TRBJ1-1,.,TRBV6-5,CASSSTPGVEAFF,TGTGCCAGCAGTTCCACCCCGGGGGTTGAAGCTTTCTTT
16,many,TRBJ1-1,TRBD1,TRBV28,CASSPHGQATRREAFF,TGTGCCAGCAGTCCCCACGGACAGGCCACCCGCCGCGAAGCTTTCTTT
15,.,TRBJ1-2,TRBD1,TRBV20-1,CSVRGTGPIFYGYTF,TGCAGTGTTCGCGGGACAGGGCCGATTTTTTATGGCTACACCTTC
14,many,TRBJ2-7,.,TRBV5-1,CASSLDLGAGEQYF,TGCGCCAGCAGCTTGGATCTAGGGGCAGGCGAGCAGTACTTC
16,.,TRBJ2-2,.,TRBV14,CASSFLPLAATGELFF,TGTGCCAGCAGCTTCCTACCTCTAGCCGCCACCGGGGAGCTGTTTTTT
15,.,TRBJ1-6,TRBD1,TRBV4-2,CASSQDGTGNSPLHF,TGTGCCAGCAGCCAAGATGGGACAGGGAATTCACCCCTCCACTTT
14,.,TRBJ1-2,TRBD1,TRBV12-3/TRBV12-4,CASSPGTGLSSYTF,TGTGCCAGCAGCCCAGGGACAGGGCTCTCTAGCTACACCTTC
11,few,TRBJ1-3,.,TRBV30,CAWSVRNIEYF,TGTGCCTGGAGTGTACGGAACATCGAATATTTT
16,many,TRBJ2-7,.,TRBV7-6,CASSHVGGGLSYGQYF,TGTGCCAGCAGTCACGTCGGCGGAGGGCTCTCCTACGGGCAGTACTTC
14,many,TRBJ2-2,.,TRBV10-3,CAITTDRYTGELFF,TGTGCCATCACCACGGACAGATACACCGGGGAGCTGTTTTTT
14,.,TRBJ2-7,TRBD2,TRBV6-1,CASSDSGGHAEQYF,TGTGCCAGCAGCGATAGCGGGGGACATGCCGAGCAGTACTTC
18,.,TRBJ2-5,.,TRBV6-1,CASSPYSRLSRNQETQYF,TGTGCCAGCAGTCCCTATTCACGGCTATCTAGGAATCAAGAGACCCAGTACTTC
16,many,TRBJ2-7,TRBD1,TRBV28,CASSYRGQGSSYEQYF,TGTGCCAGCAGTTATAGGGGACAGGGGAGCTCCTACGAGCAGTACTTC
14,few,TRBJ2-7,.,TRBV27,CASSLKGGFYEQYF,TGTGCCAGCAGTTTGAAGGGGGGTTTCTACGAGCAGTACTTC
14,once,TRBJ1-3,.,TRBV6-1,CASSERESGNTIYF,TGTGCCAGCAGTGAACGGGAATCCGGAAACACCATATATTTT
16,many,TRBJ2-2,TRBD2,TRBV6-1,CASSLPLAGGTGELFF,TGTGCCAGCAGCCTTCCATTAGCGGGGGGCACCGGGGAGCTGTTTTTT
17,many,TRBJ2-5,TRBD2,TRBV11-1,CASSLTRLAGAGETQYF,TGTGCCAGCAGCTTAACCCGACTAGCGGGGGCGGGAGAGACCCAGTACTTC
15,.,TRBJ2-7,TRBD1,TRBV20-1,CSATDFGTGGHEQYF,TGCAGTGCTACCGATTTTGGGACAGGGGGCCACGAGCAGTACTTC